This T cell receptor beta chain emerged from a study of shared clonotypes between healthy human individuals (TCRdb year 2020). For the wider study: Two women and a few men aged 18 to 49 years were included in the cohort. For each donor, CD4 naive and CD4 memory were each given three plates, CD8 naive was given two plates, and CD8 memory was given one plate. To estimate repertoire size and how much clonotype sharing occurs between individuals, the study deeply sequenced the blood TCR repertoires of 4 to 6 healthy adults. Different laboratories and diverse techniques were used to prepare libraries and sequence TCR repertoires, to increase sequencing depth and limit assay-specific biases. Between about 0.9 and 8.9 billion PBMCs per donor were obtained by leukapheresis. Broader findings and caveats from the paper: Rarefaction of sorted-subset datasets indicated incomplete sequencing despite the large sequencing depth. Pairwise subsampling led to the expectation that sequencing depth would affect the degree of clonotype sharing among donors. The small number of donors limited the genetic and exposure-history diversity represented. Larger estimated clonotype richness was generally found for naive subsets than for memory subsets. Only blood was sampled, and tissue TCR repertoires likely differ from those in blood. When a handful of donors were compared, the shared fraction of clonotypes was around 4.6% for naive CD4, around 4% for naive CD8, 2% to 2.5% for memory CD4, and 0.35% to 0.5% for memory CD8. Clonotypes shared by all four sorted-subset donors showed higher generation probabilities than non-shared clonotypes.

The CDR3 starts with the cysteine, ends with the phenylalanine, and has 17 residues. Only CDR3 DNA remains: 51 bases, in frame from the first base. CDR1 and CDR2, per the germline V gene (reference sequence), are LNHNV and YYDKDF. V and J lose 0 bases and 1 base, and a span of 13 bases separates them. In regard to this clone: The clone's antigen remains unknown. Within one base of it there is no much larger clone, and no base qualities were kept.

Using the deep immunoSEQ assay, multiplex PCR amplified TCR CDR3 regions from genomic DNA. For each cell subset, the extracted genomic DNA was distributed evenly across all wells of several immunoSEQ 96-well plates, and each plate served as one replicate. Each replicate PCR for sorted subsets received approximately 220 ng genomic DNA, equal to tens of thousands of T cell genomes. Purified libraries were quantified with a Qubit 3.0 fluorometer, sized on a Bioanalyzer 2100, and re-quantified with the KAPA Library Quantification kit. A separate single-read 150-cycle Illumina NextSeq 550 flow cell was used to sequence each immunoSEQ 96-well plate. In the source study's methods: Because the immunoSEQ output held only junctional sequences and lacked quality scores, the filtering could not match the filtering applied to full-length reads. To assign V/J genes and CDR3, sequences were annotated against IMGT germline references using PyIR, a Python wrapper for IgBLAST v1.9. Reads were filtered out if the reads had weak V/J assignments (E-value above 1e-6), no CDR3, stop codons, out-of-frame junctions, or ambiguous translated residues. A V3J clonotype was defined by an identical inferred V gene, J gene, and CDR3 amino acid sequence. Percentage overlap between repertoires was computed as shared unique clonotypes divided by the size of the smaller repertoire. RTK rarefaction, the Chao1 estimator, and Recon v2.1 estimates of unobserved clonotypes were used to assess repertoire richness. Generation probabilities for all TCRbeta clonotypes obtained by the gDNA method from a handful of donors were computed using OLGA. TCRdb stores this immuneACCESS table with in-frame sequences only. Part of the clones is absent; in the studies checked, under half of the shortfall reflects unresolved V genes, and no reason is known for the rest. V and J calls and clone size come straight from that table; D and trimming were deduced from the DNA. The sample table shows over 95,000 clones, and roughly 70% are seen once. The ten largest clones capture 24% of the sample.

The donors were healthy, HIV-negative adults who had no recently reported acute infections or vaccinations. Every donor was a Caucasian adult living in Nashville, Tennessee, USA. The CD8 memory samples were a combination of magnetically selected CD45RO+ cells and CCR7-negative CD45RA+ effector memory (TemRA) cells. Blood was obtained by leukapheresis, after which PBMCs were separated by Ficoll-Histopaque density gradient centrifugation and cryopreserved in liquid nitrogen vapor phase. Analytical flow cytometry was used to check the purity and quantity of each magnetically sorted T cell population. Genomic DNA was isolated from each sorted fraction and quantified by UV absorbance on a Nanodrop 2000c.

The sequence came from a woman aged 25 to 39 in good health. Sequencing used memory CD8+ T cells sorted from blood. The cell subset or site label, as the study defines it: CD45RO+ cells pooled with CCR7-negative TemRA cells. The chain couples TRBV15 to TRBJ2-1, with TRBD2 tentatively as D gene (6 bases match). The DNA reads TGTGCCACCAGCAGAGAGAAGGGACTGGCTTCCTACAATGAGCAGTTCTTC. Its amino acids are CATSREKGLASYNEQFF.